The next 27 T cell receptor beta chains were all read from a single sample in a study of breast tumors, draining lymph nodes, adjacent tissues. Each CDR3 protein gets one entry after TCRdb re-called the multiplex PCR reads with MiXCR. The profile shows about 16,000 distinct CDR3 sequences, 45% to 60% of them singletons. The sequenced material came from tumor-adjacent breast tissue. The receptors derive from a female donor with breast cancer. Some clones in this sample may be carry-over from other donors' samples.

The gene calls are TRBV5-6 and TRBJ1-5; D possibly corresponds to TRBD1 (5 bases). CDR3 length: 14 residues. The germline V gene has CDR1 SGHDT and CDR2 YYEEEE. V lost 0 bases and J lost 5, with 9 bases in between. The CDR3 DNA sequence: TGTGCCAGCAGCTTGGGAGGGGCCCATCAGCCCCAGCATTTT. Amino acid sequence: CASSLGGAHQPQHF.

This clonotype was recorded many times. Possible read error: a much larger clone is one base away. The V call is TRBV4-3, the J call TRBJ2-7, with D unclear. Trimming removed 1 base at V and 6 bases at J, with 22 bases between. Germline V gives CDR1 LGHNA, CDR2 YSLEER. The CDR3 is made up of 17 amino acids. The CDR3 sequence is CASSQGELRNIPAEQYF. For the CDR3, the DNA is TGCGCCAGCAGCCAAGGAGAACTACGAAACATACCTGCCGAGCAGTACTTC.

This chain links TRBV6-2 or TRBV6-3 with TRBJ2-7; possibly TRBD2 for D (6 bases). The J call may be mistaken, given a closer DNA end match to TRBJ2-5. Germline V gene sequence: CDR1 MNHEY, CDR2 SVGEGT. CDR3 size: 14 residues. CDR3: CASSPSGLQETQYF. CDR3 nucleotide sequence: TGTGCCAGCAGTCCCAGCGGGCTCCAAGAGACCCAGTACTTC.

This clonotype qualifies as medium-sized. CDR3: CASSWDRFLNNEQFF. CDR3 coding DNA: TGTGCCAGCAGTTGGGACAGATTCCTGAACAATGAGCAGTTCTTC. This chain links TRBV6-6 with TRBJ2-1, with TRBD1 matching over 7 bases. Trimming removed 4 bases from V and 5 bases from J; junction bases left unmatched: 8. The CDR3 consists of 15 residues. Germline CDR1 MNHNY, CDR2 SVGAGI (reference sequence).

The count of this clonotype is one. No DNA is shown, since the ends of the CDR3 on it are uncertain; the CDR3 is the one TCRdb lists. The chain links TRBV5-1 to TRBJ2-3; TRBD2, the table's D call, was not compared with the DNA. CDR1 SGHRS and CDR2 YFSETQ come from the germline V gene. The CDR3 totals 23 residues, both ends included. Here the CDR3 reads CASSIYLCSVPGVAGAATDTQYF.

The gene calls are TRBV7-2 and TRBJ2-1; 10 bases align to TRBD2. Trimming removed 5 bases from V and 4 bases from J; junction bases left unmatched: 2. Germline CDR1 SGHTA, CDR2 FQGNSA. The CDR3 spans 14 residues. The CDR3 is CASSRTSGYNEQFF. The CDR3 DNA is TGTGCCAGCAGCAGGACTAGCGGATACAATGAGCAGTTCTTC.

This clonotype has at least ten counts. J is TRBJ1-5 and V is TRBV20-1, with no clear D. Per germline, CDR1 DFQATT and CDR2 SNEGSKA (reference sequence). The CDR3 contains 13 residues. V lost 3 bases and J 2 bases, leaving 8 bases between the germline ends. DNA of the CDR3: TGCAGTGCTAGGGGCCGGGGCAATCAGCCCCAGCATTTT. This gives the protein CSARGRGNQPQHF.

This chain uses TRBV9 with TRBJ2-7, with no clear D. Trimming took off 4 bases at V and 2 bases at J, with 16 bases between the two ends. CDR1 SGDLS and CDR2 YYNGEE come from the germline V gene. This CDR3 is 15 amino acids long. DNA for the CDR3: TGTGCCAGCAGCCCCCATGGGCCACGACCCTACGAGCAGTACGTC. Translated, it gives CASSPHGPRPYEQYV.

The chain has TRBV20-1 and TRBJ1-2; 9 bases fit TRBD1. Trimming cost V 0 bases and J 3 bases; bases outside gene matches: 11. CDR1 and CDR2 from the germline V gene are DFQATT and SNEGSKA (reference sequence). The CDR3 spans 17 residues. In nucleotides, the CDR3 is TGCAGTGCTAGAGAGACTAAAGGGACAGGGTTTGACTATGGCTACACCTTC. Translating it yields CSARETKGTGFDYGYTF.

This rearrangement joins TRBV5-1 to TRBJ2-7; TRBD2 matches 10 bases. CDR1 and CDR2 from the germline V gene are SGHRS and YFSETQ. The CDR3 extends over 16 amino acids. The V segment lost 0 bases and the J segment 3 bases; nucleotides outside the gene matches: 6. The CDR3 sequence: CASSLVASGRRYEQYF. The CDR3 DNA sequence: TGCGCCAGCAGCTTGGTGGCTAGCGGGAGACGCTACGAGCAGTACTTC.

The V call is TRBV9, the J call TRBJ2-2; 8 bases match TRBD1. V dropped 4 bases and J dropped 11; count of bases not matched to a gene: 10. Germline CDR1 reads SGDLS; CDR2 reads YYNGEE. CDR3 length: 14 amino acids. The CDR3 coding sequence is TGTGCCAGCAGCTCGCGGGCAGGGGGCGGTGAGCTGTTTTTT. Its protein is CASSSRAGGGELFF. The complete variable domain, with remaining parts taken from reference TRBV9 and TRBJ2-2, reads DSGVTQTPKHLITATGQRVTLRCSPRSGDLSVYWYQQSLDQGLQFLIQYYNGEERAKGNILERFSAQQFPDLHSELNLSSLELGDSALYFCASSSRAGGGELFFGEGSRLTVL.

The chain uses TRBV3-1 and TRBJ1-5, with a tentative D call TRBD1 (5 bases). The V and J ends lost 1 base and 6 bases respectively, with 13 bases between them. CDR1 and CDR2 from the germline V gene are LGHDT and YNNKEL (reference sequence). The CDR3 length is 15 residues. CDR3 loop: CASSQGLPGLQPQHF. The CDR3 DNA reads TGTGCCAGCAGCCAAGGTTTACCAGGGCTTCAGCCCCAGCATTTT.

The chain employs TRBV27 and TRBJ1-4; D unresolved. This CDR3 has 16 amino acids. Per the germline V gene, CDR1 is MNHEY and CDR2 is SMNVEV (reference sequence). V shed 5 bases and J shed 4 bases, with 17 bases lying between them. The CDR3 sequence is CASSLVPGPINEKLFF. CDR3 nucleotide sequence: TGTGCCAGCAGTCTGGTCCCGGGTCCTATTAATGAAAAACTGTTTTTT.

This clonotype turned up a few times. J is TRBJ2-3 and V is TRBV28, with TRBD1 matching over 7 bases. CDR3 length: 16 residues. The trim removed 5 bases at V and 6 bases at J, leaving 14 bases unmatched. CDR1 is MDHEN and CDR2 is SYDVKM in the germline V gene. CDR3 nucleotides: TGTGCCAGCAGTCCGAACAGGGGACCGAGCAGGGATACGCAGTATTTT. Translated, it gives CASSPNRGPSRDTQYF. The full variable domain, completed using reference TRBV28 and TRBJ2-3, is DVKVTQSSRYLVKRTGEKVFLECVQDMDHENMFWYRQDPGLGLRLIYFSYDVKMKEKGDIPEGYSVSREKKERFSLILESASTNQTSMYLCASSPNRGPSRDTQYFGPGTRLTVL.

This clonotype was observed at least ten times. This chain uses TRBV13 with TRBJ2-1; weak D call: TRBD2 (5 bases). Trimming stripped 3 bases from V and 3 bases from J, with 9 bases between. The germline V gene encodes CDR1 PRHDT and CDR2 FYEKMQ (reference sequence). The CDR3 totals 14 residues. CDR3 nucleotides: TGTGCCAGCAGCTTGATACGGGACTACAATGAGCAGTTCTTC. Protein product: CASSLIRDYNEQFF.

This clonotype has at least ten counts. The chain recombines TRBV7-8 with TRBJ2-6; D remains ambiguous. Germline V gene lookup returns CDR1 SGHVS and CDR2 FQNEAQ. The germline V and J ends were trimmed by 0 bases and 3 bases, with 9 bases remaining between them. The CDR3 sequence is 16 residues long. CDR3 DNA sequence: TGTGCCAGCAGCTTAGCGTACGGGCTTGGGGCCAACGTCCTGACTTTC. Encoded protein: CASSLAYGLGANVLTF.

There are many counts of this clonotype. This chain joins TRBV27 and TRBJ1-5; no firm D call. This CDR3 region has 17 residues. The germline CDR1 and CDR2 sequences are MNHEY and SMNVEV (reference sequence). V lost 0 bases and J lost 3, with 15 bases in between. In DNA, the CDR3 is TGTGCCAGCAGTTTATCTAGTGGCAGCGGACTCAATCAGCCCCAGCATTTT. Translated: CASSLSSGSGLNQPQHF.

The chain uses TRBV20-1 and TRBJ2-1, with 16 nucleotides matching TRBD2. The CDR3 extends over 15 amino acids. Germline V gives CDR1 DFQATT, CDR2 SNEGSKA (reference sequence). After removal of 2 bases from V and 12 bases from J, the junction contained 7 bases not matched to a gene. For the CDR3, the DNA is TGCAGTGCTAGACCGGGACTAGCGGGGGGGCGGGGGCAGTTCTTC. It codes for CSARPGLAGGRGQFF.

The rearrangement joins TRBV7-2 to TRBJ2-7, with 11 bases aligning to TRBD2. Germline loops: CDR1 SGHTA, CDR2 FQGNSA. With V trimmed by 3 bases and J by 2 bases, 3 bases remained unmatched. CDR3 size: 15 residues. CDR3 DNA: TGTGCCAGCAGCTTCCAGACTAGCGGGGCCTACGAGCAGTACTTC. It specifies CASSFQTSGAYEQYF.

This clonotype has at least ten counts. The chain links TRBV20-1 to TRBJ1-5; 8 bases fit TRBD1. The CDR3 loop spans 15 amino acids. V was clipped by 3 bases and J by 5 bases; unmatched bases: 9. Germline CDR1 and CDR2: DFQATT and SNEGSKA (reference sequence). The CDR3 here is CSASYQGAGDQPQHF. The CDR3 DNA is TGCAGTGCTAGTTATCAGGGGGCGGGCGATCAGCCCCAGCATTTT.

This clonotype was counted between two and nine times. The genes are TRBV29-1 and TRBJ2-3; 13 bases are a match to TRBD2. Germline trimming cut 7 bases from V and 4 bases from J; bases unmatched to any gene: 8. The CDR3 sequence is 15 residues long. Germline V gene sequence: CDR1 SQVTM, CDR2 ANQGSEA. Written as DNA, the CDR3 is TGCAGCGCCAAGGGACTAGCGGGGCCCTCAGATACGCAGTATTTT. This codes for CSAKGLAGPSDTQYF.

A remark on this clonotype: A clone one base away is much larger, so this may be a read error. This chain uses TRBV6-2 or TRBV6-3 with TRBJ1-5; D remains ambiguous. The CDR3 is 11 residues long. Germline CDR1 and CDR2: MNHEY and SVGEGT. V was clipped by 5 bases and J by 9 bases, with 8 bases between them. CDR3 nucleotide sequence: TGTGCCAGCAGTCCTGGTCGGCCCCAGCATTTT. This translates into CASSPGRPQHF.

This chain joins TRBV11-3 and TRBJ2-3, with 7 bases matching TRBD2. This CDR3 is built from 15 residues. Trimming cost V 5 bases and J 6 bases; bases outside gene matches: 11. Germline-derived CDR1 and CDR2 are SGHNT and YENEEA. The CDR3 coding sequence is TGTGCCAGCAGCCCAGAGGGGCTAGCGGAGGATACGCAGTATTTT. Translating it yields CASSPEGLAEDTQYF.

This clonotype was counted at least ten times. The chain uses TRBV5-6 and TRBJ2-4; D gene ambiguous. V lost 2 bases and J 0 bases, leaving 9 bases between the germline ends. The CDR3 is 15 amino acids. CDR1 and CDR2 from the germline V gene are SGHDT and YYEEEE. In nucleotides, the CDR3 is TGTGCCAGCAGCTTAGTCGAATTAGCCAAAAACATTCAGTACTTC. Amino acids: CASSLVELAKNIQYF.

The genes are TRBV4-1 and TRBJ2-7; either TRBD1 or TRBD2 may fit D (5 bases each). This CDR3 has 12 residues. Germline CDR1 MGHRA, CDR2 YSYEKL. Trimming pared 0 bases from V and 5 bases from J, leaving 5 bases between. The CDR3 sequence: CASSQEGHEQYF. CDR3 nucleotide sequence: TGCGCCAGCAGCCAAGAGGGACACGAGCAGTACTTC.

In the case of this clonotype: Possible read error: a much larger clone is one base away. This chain connects TRBV20-1 to TRBJ1-5, with a possible D match to TRBD1 (5 bases). Germline CDR1 DFQATT, CDR2 SNEGSKA (reference sequence). Deletions cut 2 bases from V and 6 bases from J, with 23 bases between. The CDR3 is 17 amino acids. In DNA, the CDR3 is TGCAGTGCTAGACCTGTTAGACAGACGACTTACTCTCAGCCCCAGCATTTT. Protein product: CSARPVRQTTYSQPQHF.

This clonotype is labeled as medium-sized. This chain connects TRBV5-1 to TRBJ2-1; 9 bases are shared with TRBD2. Per germline, CDR1 SGHRS and CDR2 YFSETQ. J was trimmed by 4 bases and V by 1 base; bases with no gene match: 6. The CDR3 consists of 16 residues. The CDR3 DNA reads TGCGCCAGCAGCTTGAGGATAGCGGGGGTGTACAATGAGCAGTTCTTC. Translation: CASSLRIAGVYNEQFF.